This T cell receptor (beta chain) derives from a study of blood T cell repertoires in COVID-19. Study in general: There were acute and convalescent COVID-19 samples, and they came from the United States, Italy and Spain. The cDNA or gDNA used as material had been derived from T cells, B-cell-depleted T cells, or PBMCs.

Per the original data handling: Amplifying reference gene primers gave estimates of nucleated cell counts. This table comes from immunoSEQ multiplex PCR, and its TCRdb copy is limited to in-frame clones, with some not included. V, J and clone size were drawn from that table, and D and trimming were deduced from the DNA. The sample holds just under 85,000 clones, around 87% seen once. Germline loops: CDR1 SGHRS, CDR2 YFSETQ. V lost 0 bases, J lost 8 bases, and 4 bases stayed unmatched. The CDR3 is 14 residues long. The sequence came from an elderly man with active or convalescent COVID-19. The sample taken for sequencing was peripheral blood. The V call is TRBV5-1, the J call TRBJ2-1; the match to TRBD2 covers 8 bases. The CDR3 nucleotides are TGCGCCAGCAGCTTGGCGGGAGGGTACGATGAGCAGTTCTTC. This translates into CASSLAGGYDEQFF.